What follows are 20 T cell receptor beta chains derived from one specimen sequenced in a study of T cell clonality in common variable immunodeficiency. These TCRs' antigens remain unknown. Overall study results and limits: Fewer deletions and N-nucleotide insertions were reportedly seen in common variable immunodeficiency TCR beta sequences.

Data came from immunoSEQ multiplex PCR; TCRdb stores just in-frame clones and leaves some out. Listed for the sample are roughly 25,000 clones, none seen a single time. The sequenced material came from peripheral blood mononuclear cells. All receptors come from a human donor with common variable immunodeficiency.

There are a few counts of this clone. CDR3 DNA (partial): TGCGCCAGCAGCTACCGGCTAGCGAGCTCCTACAATGAG. Translation: CASSYRLASSYNE. The whole CDR3 is CASSYRLASSYNEQFF. V usage is TRBV5-1 and J usage is TRBJ2-1, with D possibly being TRBD2 (6 bases). The CDR3 end falls 3 residues outside the read, so it is completed with the germline J gene. Between the trimmed V and J ends, which lost 3 bases and 0 bases, there was a span of 13 bases. CDR3 length: 16 residues. The germline gives CDR1 SGHRS, CDR2 YFSETQ.

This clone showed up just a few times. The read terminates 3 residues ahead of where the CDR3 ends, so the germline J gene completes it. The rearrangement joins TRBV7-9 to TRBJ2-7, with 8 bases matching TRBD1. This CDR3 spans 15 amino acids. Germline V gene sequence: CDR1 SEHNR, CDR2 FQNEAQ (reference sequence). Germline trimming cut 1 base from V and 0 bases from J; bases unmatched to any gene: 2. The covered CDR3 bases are TGTGCCAGCAGCTTAGACGGGACAGGCTCCTACGAG. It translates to CASSLDGTGSYE. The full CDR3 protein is CASSLDGTGSYEQYF. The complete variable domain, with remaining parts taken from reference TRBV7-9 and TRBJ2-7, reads DTGVSQNPRHKITKRGQNVTFRCDPISEHNRLYWYRQTLGQGPEFLTYFQNEAQLEKSRLLSDRFSAERPKGSFSTLEIQRTEQGDSAMYLCASSLDGTGSYEQYFGPGTRLTVT.

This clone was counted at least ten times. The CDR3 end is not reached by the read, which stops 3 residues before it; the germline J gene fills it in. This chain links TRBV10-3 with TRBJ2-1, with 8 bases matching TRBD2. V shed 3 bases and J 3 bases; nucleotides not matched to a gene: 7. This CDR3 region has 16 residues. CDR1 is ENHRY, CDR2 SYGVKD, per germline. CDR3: CAISDRIAGSYNEQFF. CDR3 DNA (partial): TGTGCCATCAGTGACCGTATAGCGGGGAGCTACAATGAG.

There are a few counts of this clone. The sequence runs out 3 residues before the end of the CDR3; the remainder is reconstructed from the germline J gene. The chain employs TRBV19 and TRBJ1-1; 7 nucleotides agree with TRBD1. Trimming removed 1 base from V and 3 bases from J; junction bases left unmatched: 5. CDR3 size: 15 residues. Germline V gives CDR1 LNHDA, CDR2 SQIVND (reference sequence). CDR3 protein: CASSIGPGGYTEAFF. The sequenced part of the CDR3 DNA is TGTGCCAGTAGTATAGGTCCAGGGGGATACACTGAA.

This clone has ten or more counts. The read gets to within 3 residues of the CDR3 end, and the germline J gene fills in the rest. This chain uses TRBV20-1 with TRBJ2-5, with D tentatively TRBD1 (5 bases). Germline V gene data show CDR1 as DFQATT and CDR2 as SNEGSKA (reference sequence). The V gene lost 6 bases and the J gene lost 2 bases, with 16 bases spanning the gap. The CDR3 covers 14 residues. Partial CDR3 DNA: TGCAGTGCGGCCCCCGGACACCTACAAGAGACC. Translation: CSAAPGHLQET. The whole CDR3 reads CSAAPGHLQETQYF.

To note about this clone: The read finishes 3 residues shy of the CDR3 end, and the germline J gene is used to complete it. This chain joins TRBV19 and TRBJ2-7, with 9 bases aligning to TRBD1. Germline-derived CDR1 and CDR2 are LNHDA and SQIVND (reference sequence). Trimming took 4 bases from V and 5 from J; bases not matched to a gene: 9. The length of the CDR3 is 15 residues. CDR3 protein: CASSNTGGKSNEQYF. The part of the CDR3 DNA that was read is TGTGCCAGTAGTAACACAGGGGGCAAGTCTAACGAG.

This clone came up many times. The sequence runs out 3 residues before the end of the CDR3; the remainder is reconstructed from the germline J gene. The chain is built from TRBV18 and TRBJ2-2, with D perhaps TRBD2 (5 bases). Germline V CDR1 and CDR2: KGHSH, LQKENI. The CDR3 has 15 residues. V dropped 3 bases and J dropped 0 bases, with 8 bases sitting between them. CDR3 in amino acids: CASSPNGANTGELFF. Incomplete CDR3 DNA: TGTGCCAGCTCACCGAACGGGGCGAACACCGGGGAG.

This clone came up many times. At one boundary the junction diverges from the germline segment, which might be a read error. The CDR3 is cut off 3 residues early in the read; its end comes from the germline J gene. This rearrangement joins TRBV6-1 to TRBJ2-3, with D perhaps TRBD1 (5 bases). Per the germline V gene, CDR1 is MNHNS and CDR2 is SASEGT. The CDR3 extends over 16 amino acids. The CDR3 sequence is CASREVLTASTDTQYF. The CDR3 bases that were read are TGTGCCAGCAGGGAAGTTTTGACAGCAAGCACAGATACG.

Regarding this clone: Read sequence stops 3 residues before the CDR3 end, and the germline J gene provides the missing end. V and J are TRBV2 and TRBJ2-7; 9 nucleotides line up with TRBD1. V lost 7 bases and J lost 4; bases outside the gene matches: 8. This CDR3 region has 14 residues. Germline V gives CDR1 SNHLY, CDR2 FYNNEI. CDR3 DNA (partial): TGTGCCAGCAAAACAGGGGGCGGTTTGTACGAG. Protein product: CASKTGGGLYE. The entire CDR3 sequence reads CASKTGGGLYEQYF.

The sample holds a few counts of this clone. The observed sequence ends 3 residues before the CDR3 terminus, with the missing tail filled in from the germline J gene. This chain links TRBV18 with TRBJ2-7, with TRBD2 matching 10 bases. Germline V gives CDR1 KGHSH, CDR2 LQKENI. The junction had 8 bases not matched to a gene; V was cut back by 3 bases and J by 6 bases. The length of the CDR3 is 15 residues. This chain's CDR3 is CASSPGLAGVFEQYF. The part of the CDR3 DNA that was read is TGTGCCAGCTCACCGGGGCTAGCGGGAGTTTTCGAG.

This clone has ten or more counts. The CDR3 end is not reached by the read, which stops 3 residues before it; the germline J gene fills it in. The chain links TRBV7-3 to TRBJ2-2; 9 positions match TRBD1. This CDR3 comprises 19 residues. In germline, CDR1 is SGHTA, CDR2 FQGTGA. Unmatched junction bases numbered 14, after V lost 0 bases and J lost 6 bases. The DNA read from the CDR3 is TGTGCCAGCAGCTTAACGGGAGGAGTGGGACAGGGAGGACCCGGGGAG. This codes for CASSLTGGVGQGGPGE. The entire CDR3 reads CASSLTGGVGQGGPGELFF.

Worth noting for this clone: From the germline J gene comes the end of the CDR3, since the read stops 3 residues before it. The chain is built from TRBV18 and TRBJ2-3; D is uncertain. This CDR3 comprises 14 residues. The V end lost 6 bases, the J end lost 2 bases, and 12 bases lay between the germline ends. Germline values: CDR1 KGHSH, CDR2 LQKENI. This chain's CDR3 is CASSQANPTDTQYF. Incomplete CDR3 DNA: TGTGCCAGCTCCCAAGCAAATCCCACAGATACG. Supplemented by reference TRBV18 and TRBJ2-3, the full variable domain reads NAGVMQNPRHLVRRRGQEARLRCSPMKGHSHVYWYRQLPEEGLKFMVYLQKENIIDESGMPKERFSAEFPKEGPSILRIQQVVRGDSAAYFCASSQANPTDTQYFGPGTRLTVL.

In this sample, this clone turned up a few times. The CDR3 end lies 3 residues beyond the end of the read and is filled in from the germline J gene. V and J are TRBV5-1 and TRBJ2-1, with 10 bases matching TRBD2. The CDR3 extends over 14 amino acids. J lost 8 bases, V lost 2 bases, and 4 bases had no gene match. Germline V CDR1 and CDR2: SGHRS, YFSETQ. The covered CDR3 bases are TGCGCCAGCAGCTTAGCGGGGGGGACCGATGAG. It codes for CASSLAGGTDE. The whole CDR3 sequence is CASSLAGGTDEQFF.

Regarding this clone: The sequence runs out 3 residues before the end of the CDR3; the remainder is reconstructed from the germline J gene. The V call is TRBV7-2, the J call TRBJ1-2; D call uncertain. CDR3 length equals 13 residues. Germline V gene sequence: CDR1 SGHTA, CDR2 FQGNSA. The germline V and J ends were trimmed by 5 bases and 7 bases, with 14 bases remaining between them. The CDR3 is CASSPLGLFGYTF. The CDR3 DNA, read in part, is TGTGCCAGCAGCCCACTCGGTCTTTTTGGC.

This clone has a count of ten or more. CDR3 sequence reads: CSAKTGVGQPQHF. The sequenced part of the CDR3 DNA is TGCAGTGCCAAGACAGGGGTTGGGCAGCCC. The rearrangement links TRBV20-1 to TRBJ1-5; 8 bases align to TRBD1. The read ends 3 residues before the CDR3 terminus; that terminus is restored from the germline J gene. This CDR3 has 13 residues. Germline loops: CDR1 DFQATT, CDR2 SNEGSKA (reference sequence). Trimming removed 6 bases from V and 7 bases from J; junction bases left unmatched: 8.

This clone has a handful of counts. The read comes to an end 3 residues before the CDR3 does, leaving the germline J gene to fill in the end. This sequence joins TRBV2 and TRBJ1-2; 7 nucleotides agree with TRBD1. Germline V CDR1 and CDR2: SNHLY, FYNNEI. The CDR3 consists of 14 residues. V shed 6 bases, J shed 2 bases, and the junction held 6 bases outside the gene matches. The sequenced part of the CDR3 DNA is TGTGCCAGCAGAGGGGGCGACCAAAACTATGGC. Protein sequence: CASRGGDQNYG. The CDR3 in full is CASRGGDQNYGYTF.

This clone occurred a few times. The CDR3: CSAEVQGAKGNSPLHF. CDR3 DNA, as far as it was read: TGCAGTGCCGAGGTCCAGGGGGCGAAGGGTAATTCACCC. This chain joins TRBV20-1 and TRBJ1-6; 8 bases fit TRBD1. Sequencing ends 3 residues short of the CDR3 end; the germline J gene provides the rest. The CDR3 sequence is 16 residues long. Trimming cost V 6 bases and J 6 bases; bases outside gene matches: 13. CDR1 and CDR2 from the germline V gene are DFQATT and SNEGSKA (reference sequence).

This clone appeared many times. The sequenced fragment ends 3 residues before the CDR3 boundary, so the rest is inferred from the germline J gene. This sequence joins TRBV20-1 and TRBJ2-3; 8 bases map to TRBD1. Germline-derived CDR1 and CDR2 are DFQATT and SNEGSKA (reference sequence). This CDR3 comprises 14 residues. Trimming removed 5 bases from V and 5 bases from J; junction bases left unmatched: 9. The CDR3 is CSAQDRATGDTQYF. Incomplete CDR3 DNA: TGCAGTGCTCAGGACAGGGCTACAGGAGATACG.

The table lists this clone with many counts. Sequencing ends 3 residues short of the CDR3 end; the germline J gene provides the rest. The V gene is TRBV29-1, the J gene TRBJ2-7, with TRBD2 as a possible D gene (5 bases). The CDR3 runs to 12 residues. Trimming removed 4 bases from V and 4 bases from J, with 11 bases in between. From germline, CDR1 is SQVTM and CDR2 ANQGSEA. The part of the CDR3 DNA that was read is TGCAGCGTTGGCGCGGGCATATACGAG. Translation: CSVGAGIYE. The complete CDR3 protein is CSVGAGIYEQYF.

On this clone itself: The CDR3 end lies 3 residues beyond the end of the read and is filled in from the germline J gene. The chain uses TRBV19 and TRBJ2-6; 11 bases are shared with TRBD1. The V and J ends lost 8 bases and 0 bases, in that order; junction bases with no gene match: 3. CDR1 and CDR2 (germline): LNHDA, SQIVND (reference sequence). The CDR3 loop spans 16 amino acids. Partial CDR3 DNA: TGTGCCAGTTGGACAGGGGGCTTCTCTGGGGCCAACGTC. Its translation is CASWTGGFSGANV. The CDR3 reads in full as CASWTGGFSGANVLTF.